Listed below are T cell receptor beta chains from one sample, sequenced in a study of shared clonotypes between healthy human individuals. Measured with immunoSEQ multiplex PCR; TCRdb has only the in-frame clones, and not every one. Counted here are about 320,000 clones, around 87% occurring once; the ten biggest clones make up roughly 16%. The sequencing input was memory CD8+ T cells sorted from blood. All receptors come from a man aged 18 to 29 in good health. The CDR3 runs from the conserved cysteine through the conserved F or W. The order of the fields is V gene, J gene, clone size, D gene, CDR3 DNA, CDR3 protein. A D gene is named only where the DNA matches it firmly. Where a row states a size, it is once, few, many or the class of an expanded clone; other rows omit it.

TRBV4-2	TRBJ2-1	.	.	TGTGCCAGCAGCCAAGATATTAGCGATTACAATGAGCAGTTCTTC	CASSQDISDYNEQFF
TRBV6-1	TRBJ2-7	.	TRBD2	TGTGCCAGCAGTGTAGCGGGGGGCCGAAACGAGCAGTACTTC	CASSVAGGRNEQYF
TRBV5-4	TRBJ2-7	.	.	TGTGCCAGCAGCTCGCCCTCCCACGAGCAGTACTTC	CASSSPSHEQYF
TRBV6-6	TRBJ1-2	.	.	TGTGCCAGCAGTGATTACTACTATGGCTACACCTTC	CASSDYYYGYTF
TRBV4-3	TRBJ2-1	.	.	TGCGCCAGCAGCCAAGTCTTCGGAAACTACAATGAGCAGTTCTTC	CASSQVFGNYNEQFF
TRBV29-1	TRBJ2-7	.	.	TGCAGCGTTGAAGGATTCTACGAGCAGTACTTC	CSVEGFYEQYF
TRBV11-2	TRBJ2-5	.	TRBD2	TGTGCCAGCAGCTTAGTAAAGGGGGATACTAGCGGGGCAGAGACCCAGTACTTC	CASSLVKGDTSGAETQYF
TRBV7-2	TRBJ2-7	.	.	TGTGCCAGCAGCCCCCGGTGGGGCTACGAGCAGTACTTC	CASSPRWGYEQYF
TRBV6-1	TRBJ1-1	few	.	TGTGCCAGCAGTGATTTTTTGGAGGCAGCTTTCTTT	CASSDFLEAAFF
TRBV4-3	TRBJ2-7	.	.	TGCGCCAGCAGCCAAGTGGAGGGTACCTACGAGCAGTACTTC	CASSQVEGTYEQYF
TRBV2	TRBJ1-5	.	TRBD1	TGTGCCACCTCCTCCTACAGGGGAGGGAGCAATCAGCCCCAGCATTTT	CATSSYRGGSNQPQHF
TRBV7-2	TRBJ2-7	.	TRBD2	TGTGCCAGTTCGGAACTAGCGGGGGGCCCGGCCGACTACGAGCAGTACTTC	CASSELAGGPADYEQYF
TRBV14	TRBJ1-2	.	.	TGTGCCAGCAGCCACCACTCAAGGGGTGTCGAGGGCTACACCTTC	CASSHHSRGVEGYTF
TRBV7-2	TRBJ1-3	.	.	TGTGCCAGCAGCCCCGGGAGCTCTGGAAACACCATATATTTT	CASSPGSSGNTIYF
TRBV7-3	TRBJ2-7	.	TRBD1	TGTGCCAGCAGCTTAATAGGGGGCAGCTACGAGCAGTACTTC	CASSLIGGSYEQYF
TRBV7-8	TRBJ1-1	.	.	TGTGCCAGCAGCCCTAACCTACAGGGCTGGGGGGACACTGAAGCTTTCTTT	CASSPNLQGWGDTEAFF
TRBV19	TRBJ2-7	once	.	TGTGCCAGTTCGCTTTACAACGAGCAGTACTTC	CASSLYNEQYF
TRBV6-5	TRBJ2-3	.	.	TGTGCCACTGAGTCAGATACGCAGTATTTT	CATESDTQYF